Listed below are T cell receptor beta chains from one sample, sequenced in a study of cytomegalovirus exposure and HLA in healthy donors. Clones were sequenced by immunoSEQ multiplex PCR, and TCRdb holds only the in-frame ones, with some missing. This table holds 100,000 or so clones, approximately 88% found once. Sequencing was carried out using PBMCs. The receptors here all came from a young man in good health and CMV-seronegative. Both conserved end residues are part of each CDR3. Each record gives: CDR3 DNA, CDR3 protein, clone size, V gene, D gene, J gene. A D gene is named only where the DNA matches it firmly. The size entry is marked missing in some rows and otherwise reads once, few, many or a size class.

DNA: TGTGCCAGCATACGGCTTTGGAGTAATGAGCAGTTCTTC
CDR3: CASIRLWSNEQFF
size: once
V: TRBV28
D: .
J: TRBJ2-1

DNA: TGTGCCAGCAGGGAGGGGTACGAGCAGTACTTC
CDR3: CASREGYEQYF
size: .
V: TRBV2
D: .
J: TRBJ2-7

DNA: TGCGCCAGCAGCCAAGATCACCCAGGGACATGGAACATTCAGTACTTC
CDR3: CASSQDHPGTWNIQYF
size: .
V: TRBV4-3
D: .
J: TRBJ2-4

DNA: TGTGCCAGCAGTTTATTGGCGGGAGCCTACGAGCAGTACTTC
CDR3: CASSLLAGAYEQYF
size: .
V: TRBV27
D: TRBD2
J: TRBJ2-7

DNA: TGCAGCGTTGAAATGAGGAGTGGAGCTTTCTTT
CDR3: CSVEMRSGAFF
size: .
V: TRBV29-1
D: .
J: TRBJ1-1

DNA: TGTGCCAGCAGCCCCGGAGGGTACCAAGAGACCCAGTACTTC
CDR3: CASSPGGYQETQYF
size: once
V: TRBV9
D: .
J: TRBJ2-5

DNA: TGTGCCAGCAGCGGACTAGCGGGAGGGCGGGTCTACAATGAGCAGTTCTTC
CDR3: CASSGLAGGRVYNEQFF
size: .
V: TRBV4-2
D: TRBD2
J: TRBJ2-1

DNA: TGTGCCTGGGTTGGGCTAAACTACGAGCAGTACTTC
CDR3: CAWVGLNYEQYF
size: .
V: TRBV30
D: .
J: TRBJ2-7

DNA: TGTGCCATCAGTGAGGCGGGGGACGTGGGCTATGGCTACACCTTC
CDR3: CAISEAGDVGYGYTF
size: .
V: TRBV10-3
D: .
J: TRBJ1-2

DNA: TGTGCCAGTAGTATAGACACAACCTCCTACGAGCAGTACTTC
CDR3: CASSIDTTSYEQYF
size: .
V: TRBV19
D: .
J: TRBJ2-7

DNA: TGTGCCAGCAGAGCAATGAACACGGGACAGGGCGGAAACACCATATATTTT
CDR3: CASRAMNTGQGGNTIYF
size: .
V: TRBV25-1
D: TRBD1
J: TRBJ1-3

DNA: TGTGCCAGCAGCTTCCCACAGGGACAGAACACTGAAGCTTTCTTT
CDR3: CASSFPQGQNTEAFF
size: .
V: TRBV7-9
D: .
J: TRBJ1-1

DNA: TGCGCCAGCAGCTTGTCGCGGTCCAGACCCTACGAGCAGTACTTC
CDR3: CASSLSRSRPYEQYF
size: .
V: TRBV5-1
D: .
J: TRBJ2-7

DNA: TGTGCCAGCAGGGGTCACAGGGGTGGGAGCACTGAAGCTTTCTTT
CDR3: CASRGHRGGSTEAFF
size: few
V: TRBV6-1
D: TRBD1
J: TRBJ1-1

DNA: TGTGCCAGCAGTTACCCCGTTCCCACAGGGAACTATGGCTACACCTTC
CDR3: CASSYPVPTGNYGYTF
size: once
V: TRBV6-6
D: .
J: TRBJ1-2

DNA: TGTGCCAGCAGCTTAGCTCTTAGCGGGGAGACCCAGTACTTC
CDR3: CASSLALSGETQYF
size: .
V: TRBV11-2
D: TRBD2
J: TRBJ2-5

DNA: TGCGCCAGCAGCCCTACAAATAAACAGGGTCGTGGCTACACCTTC
CDR3: CASSPTNKQGRGYTF
size: .
V: TRBV5-1
D: .
J: TRBJ1-2

DNA: TGTGCCAGCAGCCCCTTCGGACAGGCCGGATTCAATGAGCAGTTCTTC
CDR3: CASSPFGQAGFNEQFF
size: few
V: TRBV5-6
D: TRBD1
J: TRBJ2-1

DNA: TGTGCCAGCAGCGCCACAGCGAACACTGAAGCTTTCTTT
CDR3: CASSATANTEAFF
size: .
V: TRBV9
D: .
J: TRBJ1-1

DNA: TGCGCCAGCAGCTTGATACAGGGGAGGAACGAGCAGTACTTC
CDR3: CASSLIQGRNEQYF
size: .
V: TRBV5-1
D: .
J: TRBJ2-7

DNA: TGTGCCAGCAGCTTAGGACTAGCGGGAGTTCCCGAGCAGTACTTC
CDR3: CASSLGLAGVPEQYF
size: .
V: TRBV13
D: TRBD2
J: TRBJ2-7

DNA: TGTGCCAGCAGTTTTACACTCGGGGCCGGGCGAGGCGGGGGGTCTGCCGGGGAGCTGTTTTTT
CDR3: CASSFTLGAGRGGGSAGELFF
size: .
V: TRBV28
D: TRBD2
J: TRBJ2-2

DNA: TGTGCCAGCAGCCTAAATACCGCGGGGACCCCTACCAGCTATGGCTACACCTTC
CDR3: CASSLNTAGTPTSYGYTF
size: .
V: TRBV7-9
D: .
J: TRBJ1-2

DNA: TGCAGCGTAGAAAAGACAGGGACTAACTATGGCTACACCTTC
CDR3: CSVEKTGTNYGYTF
size: .
V: TRBV29-1
D: TRBD1
J: TRBJ1-2

DNA: TGTGCCAGCAGTAAGGACAGGGGTGGCAATCAGCCCCAGCATTTT
CDR3: CASSKDRGGNQPQHF
size: .
V: TRBV6-5
D: TRBD1
J: TRBJ1-5

DNA: TGTGCCACCAGAGCCGGACTAGCGGGAGAAAATGTCATTCAGTACTTC
CDR3: CATRAGLAGENVIQYF
size: once
V: TRBV15
D: TRBD2
J: TRBJ2-4

DNA: TGTGCCAGCTCACTCCTAGCGTCGGGGACAGGTTACAATGAGCAGTTCTTC
CDR3: CASSLLASGTGYNEQFF
size: .
V: TRBV18
D: TRBD1
J: TRBJ2-1

DNA: TGTGCCAGCAGCTTGCAGGGGGCCGCAGATACGCAGTATTTT
CDR3: CASSLQGAADTQYF
size: few
V: TRBV5-8
D: TRBD1
J: TRBJ2-3

DNA: TGTGCCAGCAGCTTCCTAGCGGGAGCAACCAATGAGCAGTTCTTC
CDR3: CASSFLAGATNEQFF
size: .
V: TRBV7-9
D: TRBD2
J: TRBJ2-1

DNA: TGCAGCACCACGGACGCGGGAGACTACGAGCAGTACTTC
CDR3: CSTTDAGDYEQYF
size: .
V: TRBV29-1
D: TRBD2
J: TRBJ2-7

DNA: TGTGCCACACGAGACAGGGCGGTGGCTCTAGCTTTCTTT
CDR3: CATRDRAVALAFF
size: .
V: TRBV6-5
D: TRBD1
J: TRBJ1-1

DNA: TGCGCCAGCAGCTTGGCCGTTGGGACTCCACCCTACAATGAGCAGTTCTTC
CDR3: CASSLAVGTPPYNEQFF
size: .
V: TRBV5-1
D: .
J: TRBJ2-1

DNA: TGTGCCAGCAGCTGGACAGGCCCGAACACTGAAGCTTTCTTT
CDR3: CASSWTGPNTEAFF
size: .
V: TRBV11-2
D: TRBD1
J: TRBJ1-1

DNA: TGTGCCAGCAGTGTTGCGCGACAGTCCTACGAGCAGTACTTC
CDR3: CASSVARQSYEQYF
size: .
V: TRBV6-1
D: .
J: TRBJ2-7

DNA: TGTGCCAGCACTCAGCAGGGTACCAACGTCCTGACTTTC
CDR3: CASTQQGTNVLTF
size: .
V: TRBV4-2
D: .
J: TRBJ2-6